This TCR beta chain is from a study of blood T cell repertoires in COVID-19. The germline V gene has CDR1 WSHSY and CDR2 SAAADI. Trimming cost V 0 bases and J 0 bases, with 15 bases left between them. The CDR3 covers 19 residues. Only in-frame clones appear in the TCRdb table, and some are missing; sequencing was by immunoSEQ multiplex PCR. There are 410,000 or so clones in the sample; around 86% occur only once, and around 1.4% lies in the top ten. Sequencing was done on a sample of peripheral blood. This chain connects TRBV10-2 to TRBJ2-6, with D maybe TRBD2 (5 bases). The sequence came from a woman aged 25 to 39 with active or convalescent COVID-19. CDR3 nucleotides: TGCGCCAGCAGTGAGTCACCGGGGTCAGCATTCTCTGGGGCCAACGTCCTGACTTTC. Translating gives CASSESPGSAFSGANVLTF.